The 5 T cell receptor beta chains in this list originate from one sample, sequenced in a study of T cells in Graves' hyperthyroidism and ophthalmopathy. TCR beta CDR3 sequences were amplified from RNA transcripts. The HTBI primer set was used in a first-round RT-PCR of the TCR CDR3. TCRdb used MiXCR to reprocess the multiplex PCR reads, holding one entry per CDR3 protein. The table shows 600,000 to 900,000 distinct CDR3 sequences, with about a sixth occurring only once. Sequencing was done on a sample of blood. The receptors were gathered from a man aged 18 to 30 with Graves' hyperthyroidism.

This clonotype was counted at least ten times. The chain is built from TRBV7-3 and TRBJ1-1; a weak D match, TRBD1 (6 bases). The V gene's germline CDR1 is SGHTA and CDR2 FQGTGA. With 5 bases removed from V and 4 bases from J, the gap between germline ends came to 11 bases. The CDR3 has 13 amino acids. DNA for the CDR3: TGTGCCAGCAGCCGAGGGGGGACCACTGAAGCTTTCTTT. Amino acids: CASSRGGTTEAFF.

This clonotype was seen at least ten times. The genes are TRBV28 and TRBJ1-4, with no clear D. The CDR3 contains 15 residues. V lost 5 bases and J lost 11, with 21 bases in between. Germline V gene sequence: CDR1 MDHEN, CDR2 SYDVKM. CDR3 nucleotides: TGTGCCAGCAGTCCCTCGGACGGCCGGGGTACGAAACTGTTTTTT. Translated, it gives CASSPSDGRGTKLFF.

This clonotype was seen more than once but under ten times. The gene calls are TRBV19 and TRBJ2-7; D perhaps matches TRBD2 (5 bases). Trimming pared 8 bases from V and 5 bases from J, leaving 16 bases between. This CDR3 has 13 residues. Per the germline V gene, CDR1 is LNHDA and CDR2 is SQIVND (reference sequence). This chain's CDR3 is CASGSGGVHEQYF. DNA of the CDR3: TGTGCCAGTGGTTCCGGAGGAGTCCACGAGCAGTACTTC.

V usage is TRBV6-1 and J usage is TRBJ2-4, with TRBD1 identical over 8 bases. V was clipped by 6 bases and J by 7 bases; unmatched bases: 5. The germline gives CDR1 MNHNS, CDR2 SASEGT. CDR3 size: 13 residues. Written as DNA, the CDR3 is TGTGCCAGCAGCCTGGACAGGGTGAACATTCAGTACTTC. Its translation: CASSLDRVNIQYF.

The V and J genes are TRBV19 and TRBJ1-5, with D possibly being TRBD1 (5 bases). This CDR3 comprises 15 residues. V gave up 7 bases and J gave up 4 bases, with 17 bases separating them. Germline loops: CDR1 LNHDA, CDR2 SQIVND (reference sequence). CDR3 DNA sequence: TGTGCCAGTACCCCCCTGAGGGACCGAAATCAGCCCCAGCATTTT. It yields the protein CASTPLRDRNQPQHF.